This TCR beta chain was found in a study of blood T cell repertoires in COVID-19 (dated by TCRdb to 2020 to 2021). Regarding the research as a whole: Collaborator samples came from the United States, Italy and Spain and covered acute and convalescent phases of COVID-19. Where available, HLA class I and class II types were taken from metadata supplied by the sample provider and were not determined by assay-based typing. The prospective study material was composed of cDNA or gDNA derived from T cells, B-cell-depleted T cells, or PBMCs. A freely available public database, intended as a resource for researchers studying the immune response to SARS-CoV-2, is where the repertoires were released. Samples were obtained from the ongoing ImmuneRACE study (first 160 participants) and from 950 to 1,500 subjects provided by 6 global collaborators. Nearly every sample came with metadata listing a de-identified subject ID, COVID-19 status, age in years and sex. Subjects who had been exposed to COVID-19, were actively infected with it, or had recovered from it provided the deeply sampled blood TCRbeta repertoires that made up the dataset. Here is what the overall study found, with its caveats: The quantity of clinical and demographic metadata differed by source and by participant and was supplied without curation.

Each collaborating institution followed its own protocols to collect whole blood in K2EDTA tubes. For TCRbeta analysis, collaborators shipped samples as frozen whole blood, isolated PBMCs, or DNA extracted from either of those sample types. The immunoSEQ Assay, a bias-controlled multiplex PCR, was used to amplify TCRbeta CDR3 regions from genomic DNA. Processing in the source paper ran as follows. Within the assay, amplification of reference gene primers was used to estimate how many nucleated cells each sample contained. Sequence reads were collapsed and filtered to measure the absolute abundance of every unique TCRbeta CDR3 rearrangement. For each sample, productive Simpson clonality was calculated as the square root of Simpson's diversity index over productive rearrangements. TCRdb stores this immuneACCESS table with in-frame sequences only. Part of the clones is absent; in the studies checked, under half of the shortfall reflects unresolved V genes, and no reason is known for the rest. V and J calls and clone size come straight from that table; D and trimming were deduced from the DNA. The sample profile shows about 200,000 clones; 78% of them were found once. The ten largest clones capture about 2.8% of the sample.

Based on the germline V gene (reference sequence), the CDR1 and CDR2 sequences are SGHKS and YYEKEE. From cysteine to phenylalanine, the CDR3 is 15 amino acids long. Left in the record is the CDR3 DNA by itself, 45 bases read in frame from the first base. Compared with germline, V lacks 4 bases and J lacks 0 bases; bases without a gene match: 4. Note on this clone: Its antigen specificity is not known. Nothing much larger sits one base from this clone, and base qualities are not available.

This chain is built from TRBV5-5 and TRBJ1-5, with 7 bases in between that match TRBD1. Sequenced sample: peripheral blood. This TCR derives from a woman older than 75 with active or convalescent COVID-19. This receptor carries the CDR3 CASSIQGNSNQPQHF. The DNA sequence is given as TGTGCCAGCAGCATACAGGGGAATAGCAATCAGCCCCAGCATTTT. The CDR3 plus the reference TRBV5-5 and TRBJ1-5 genes for the other parts give the full variable domain: DAGVTQSPTHLIKTRGQQVTLRCSPISGHKSVSWYQQVLGQGPQFIFQYYEKEERGRGNFPDRFSARQFPNYSSELNVNALLLGDSALYLCASSIQGNSNQPQHFGDGTRLSIL.